This T cell receptor (beta chain) was sequenced in a study of spatial heterogeneity in lung cancer. Whole-study results and caveats: Blood contained ubiquitous expanded tumor TCRs more at resection than at follow-up.

With regard to this clonotype: As yet, its antigen is unknown.

The time point is: sample taken at primary tumor resection. TCRdb re-derived calls from the 5' RACE reads in MiXCR, one entry per CDR3 protein. Of approximately 92,000 distinct CDR3 sequences listed, approximately 12% were seen once; the top ten hold just over 40%. This sample comprised PBMCs, obtained at surgery. This clonotype originated in a male donor with early-stage non-small cell lung cancer.

The CDR3 loop is CSASRQGGSNEQFF. The DNA for the CDR3 is TGCAGTGCTAGCCGGCAGGGGGGTAGCAATGAGCAGTTCTTC. This chain joins TRBV20-1 and TRBJ2-1; a possible D gene is TRBD1 (7 bases). Germline V CDR1 and CDR2: DFQATT, SNEGSKA (reference sequence). There are 14 residues in the CDR3. Trimming removed 3 bases at V and 6 bases at J, with 15 bases between.